The 4 T cell receptor beta chains given below trace back to one sample, sequenced in a study of blood T cells in healthy people across ages. Then a second PCR, running roughly 7 to 11 cycles, was carried out with a sample-barcoded 5' primer and a J-beta primer mix. TCRdb used MiXCR to reprocess the 5' RACE reads, holding one entry per CDR3 protein. The sample consists of about 930,000 distinct CDR3 sequences, about 27% of them appearing once. These data also formed part of another study, on T cells of mothers and their children.

The sequenced sample consisted of blood. The receptors were sampled from a woman in her 40s in good health.

Note on this clonotype: A read error may produce the germline difference seen at one junction end. The chain uses TRBV28 and TRBJ2-1; TRBD2 is a possible D gene (6 bases). The germline gives CDR1 MDHEN, CDR2 SYDVKM. CDR3 size: 15 residues. Written as DNA, the CDR3 is TGTGCCCGCAGTTCCTCGACTAGAATTAGCGATGAACAGTTCTTC. Protein: CARSSSTRISDEQFF.

The chain links TRBV5-1 to TRBJ2-2, with D perhaps assigned TRBD1 or TRBD2 (6 bases each). This CDR3 region has 17 residues. V lost 0 bases, J lost 0 bases, and 12 bases lay in between. CDR1 is SGHRS, CDR2 YFSETQ, per germline. The CDR3 region has the DNA TGCGCCAGCAGCTTGGGGGGGGCATCGGCGAACACCGGGGAGCTGTTTTTT. This codes for CASSLGGASANTGELFF.

V is TRBV25-1 and J is TRBJ2-7, with a possible D match to TRBD2 (5 bases). Per germline, CDR1 MGHDK and CDR2 SYGVNS. Trimming took off 4 bases at V and 0 bases at J, with 16 bases between the two ends. This CDR3 comprises 16 residues. The CDR3 DNA reads TGTGCCAGCAGTGCCATTCATGGGGAGAACTCCTACGAGCAGTACTTC. Amino acids: CASSAIHGENSYEQYF.

The V gene is TRBV4-2, the J gene TRBJ1-4; D perhaps matches TRBD1 (6 bases). CDR1 and CDR2 from the germline V gene are LGHNA and YNFKEQ. Trimming cost V 1 base and J 0 bases, with 15 bases left between them. This CDR3 has 18 amino acids. DNA for the CDR3: TGTGCCAGCAGCCAAGTTTCCCCAGGGGTTTCAACTAATGAAAAACTGTTTTTT. Residues: CASSQVSPGVSTNEKLFF.